The rows below give T cell receptor beta chains drawn from one sample of a study of T cell responses to AZD1222 COVID-19 vaccine. Profiled with immunoSEQ multiplex PCR; TCRdb holds only in-frame clones, not every one. Of 150,000 or so clones in the sample, about 89% were seen once. This sample comprised peripheral blood, obtained on day 0 of AZD1222 vaccination. The receptors here all came from an adult in good health. CDR3s include the opening cysteine and the closing phenylalanine or tryptophan. The D gene is left open where the match is weak. Expanded clones are given a class, and other clones once, few, many or no size at all.

d_call	v_call	clone_size	j_call	cdr3_nt	cdr3_aa
.	TRBV27	.	TRBJ1-1	TGTGCCAGCAGTTTGGGCTTTCGAGGGCCAACTGAAGCTTTCTTT	CASSLGFRGPTEAFF
.	TRBV10-3	.	TRBJ1-1	TGTGCCATCAGTGATATAGGGGGCACTGAAGCTTTCTTT	CAISDIGGTEAFF
.	TRBV28	.	TRBJ2-1	TGTGCCAGCAGCTGGAGGGGGGGTGGATCCTACAATGAGCAGTTCTTC	CASSWRGGGSYNEQFF
.	TRBV15	.	TRBJ1-2	TGTGCCACCAGCTCTCCCCCCTCGCAGGGACACTATGGCTACACCTTC	CATSSPPSQGHYGYTF
.	TRBV9	.	TRBJ1-1	TGTGCCAGCAGCGTATATACCGGGAACACTGAAGCTTTCTTT	CASSVYTGNTEAFF
.	TRBV28	.	TRBJ1-1	TGTGCCAGCAGTTTACGGGGGACGGTCACTGAAGCTTTCTTT	CASSLRGTVTEAFF
.	TRBV7-2	.	TRBJ1-5	TGTGCCAGCAGCTTAGGAGTTGGGCAGCCCCAGCATTTT	CASSLGVGQPQHF
.	TRBV20-1	.	TRBJ2-7	TGCAGTGCTAGTACCCTAGCAACCATCTCTTACGAGCAGTACTTC	CSASTLATISYEQYF
.	TRBV5-1	.	TRBJ1-1	TGCGCCAGCAGCCCATCAGTAAACACTGAAGCTTTCTTT	CASSPSVNTEAFF
.	TRBV19	.	TRBJ2-7	TGTGCCAGTAGTACGGGACCCTACGAGCAGTACTTC	CASSTGPYEQYF
TRBD2	TRBV6-1	.	TRBJ2-1	TGTGCCAGCAGGGAACTACGGACTAGCGGGAGTATTAATGAGCAGTTCTTC	CASRELRTSGSINEQFF
TRBD1	TRBV10-3	few	TRBJ1-1	TGTGCCATCAGTGAGAGGGACAGGAAGAACACTGAAGCTTTCTTT	CAISERDRKNTEAFF
TRBD2	TRBV5-1	.	TRBJ2-1	TGCGCCAGCAGCTTGGAGGGGACTAGATTTTTCAATGAGCAGTTCTTC	CASSLEGTRFFNEQFF
TRBD2	TRBV14	.	TRBJ2-5	TGTGCCAGCAGCCAAGGCGGGAGAGGGGACCAAGAGACCCAGTACTTC	CASSQGGRGDQETQYF
.	TRBV4-3	.	TRBJ2-7	TGCGCCAGCAGCCAAGGTGCGTGGGACGAGCAGTACTTC	CASSQGAWDEQYF
TRBD1	TRBV11-2	.	TRBJ2-5	TGTGCCAGCAGCTTAGGGACAGGGGGCGGGGAGACCCAGTACTTC	CASSLGTGGGETQYF
TRBD2	TRBV4-1	.	TRBJ2-3	TGCGCCAGCAGCCCGTCTAGCGGAGGGGCGGATACGCAGTATTTT	CASSPSSGGADTQYF
.	TRBV28	.	TRBJ1-1	TGTGCCAGCAGTCCCCCAGGGTTGGCTGAAGCTTTCTTT	CASSPPGLAEAFF
.	TRBV27	.	TRBJ1-4	TGTGCCAGCCCTCCCAGAGGGGGGGGTCGCCTCTTAATTAATGAAAAACTGTTTTTT	CASPPRGGGRLLINEKLFF
.	TRBV28	.	TRBJ2-7	TGTGCCAGCAGATCACCCTACGAGCAGTACTTC	CASRSPYEQYF
.	TRBV5-6	.	TRBJ2-1	TGTGCCAGCAGCTGGGCTTTAAGTTTTAGCAATGAGCAGTTCTTC	CASSWALSFSNEQFF
TRBD1	TRBV30	.	TRBJ2-7	TGTGCCTGGAACCTCCGGGACAGTACCTACGAGCAGTACTTC	CAWNLRDSTYEQYF
.	TRBV11-2	.	TRBJ2-3	TGTGCCAGCAGCTTAGGGGAGGCGGGGGCCTACCGCTACACAGATACGCAGTATTTT	CASSLGEAGAYRYTDTQYF
.	TRBV7-3	.	TRBJ2-5	TGTGCCAGCAGCTTTTCATACAACCAAGAGACCCAGTACTTC	CASSFSYNQETQYF
TRBD1	TRBV5-1	.	TRBJ1-1	TGCGCCAGCAGCCCACAGGGGGCGGACACTGAAGCTTTCTTT	CASSPQGADTEAFF
.	TRBV25-1	.	TRBJ1-1	TGTGCCAGCAGTGCATTCGGGGGGGTGACTTTCTTT	CASSAFGGVTFF
TRBD1	TRBV7-9	.	TRBJ1-6	TGTGCCAGCAGCTCCGACAGGGTGGGGGCACCCCTCCACTTT	CASSSDRVGAPLHF
.	TRBV10-2	.	TRBJ1-1	TGCGCCAGCAGTCCTGGGAGTGAAGCTTTCTTT	CASSPGSEAFF
.	TRBV28	.	TRBJ1-3	TGTGCCAGCAGTTTGGTCACCCCTTGGGGAAACACCATATATTTT	CASSLVTPWGNTIYF
.	TRBV18	.	TRBJ2-5	TGTGCCAGCTCGCGATCGGGGGCCCAAGAGACCCAGTACTTC	CASSRSGAQETQYF
TRBD2	TRBV28	.	TRBJ2-2	TGTGCCAGCAGCACTAGCGGGAGATTTTCCGGGGAGCTGTTTTTT	CASSTSGRFSGELFF
.	TRBV30	.	TRBJ1-6	TGTGCCTGGAGTACAGGACGGACGAGCTCCTATAATTCACCCCTCCACTTT	CAWSTGRTSSYNSPLHF
.	TRBV28	.	TRBJ1-2	TGTGCCAGCAGCGAGATCTCCTATGGCTACACCTTC	CASSEISYGYTF
.	TRBV11-2	.	TRBJ1-6	TGTGCCAGCAGCTTATCTCGGACGGCTAATTCACCCCTCCACTTT	CASSLSRTANSPLHF
.	TRBV6-2/TRBV6-3	.	TRBJ1-1	TGTGCCAGCAGTACCTATGGGGCAGGGAGGGCTTTCTTT	CASSTYGAGRAFF
.	TRBV24-1	.	TRBJ2-1	TGTGCCACCCGTGGGACACCCTTTTACAATGAGCAGTTCTTC	CATRGTPFYNEQFF
.	TRBV6-5	.	TRBJ1-1	TGTGCCAGCAGTTACAGGAGCATGAACACTGAAGCTTTCTTT	CASSYRSMNTEAFF